These T cell receptor beta chains were read from a single sample in a study of OX40 agonist ivuxolimab in advanced cancers. Clones were read by immunoSEQ multiplex PCR, and TCRdb kept only the in-frame ones, dropping some. This sample has more than 70,000 clones, with roughly four fifths found just once. The material sequenced was CD4+ or CD8+ T cells sorted from blood, taken in a trial of the OX40 agonist ivuxolimab. These receptors originate from an adult with an advanced solid tumor such as melanoma, head and neck, liver or kidney cancer. Each CDR3 is given with its conserved first and last residue. Fields, in order: J gene, CDR3 length, V gene, D gene, clone size, CDR3 protein, CDR3 DNA. D genes are given only for firm matches. Some rows have no size entry. The others give once, few or many, or a class for an expanded clone.

J gene: TRBJ2-2
CDR3 length: 15
V gene: TRBV29-1
D gene: TRBD2
clone size: -
CDR3 protein: CSATPAGGRTGELFF
CDR3 DNA: TGCAGCGCTACGCCAGCGGGAGGGAGGACCGGGGAGCTGTTTTTT

J gene: TRBJ2-7
CDR3 length: 12
V gene: TRBV7-8
D gene: TRBD1
clone size: -
CDR3 protein: CASSPRDRVKYF
CDR3 DNA: TGTGCCAGCAGCCCCCGGGACAGGGTTAAGTACTTC

J gene: TRBJ1-6
CDR3 length: 16
V gene: TRBV11-2
D gene: -
clone size: -
CDR3 protein: CASSLEVGAGRSPLHF
CDR3 DNA: TGTGCCAGCAGCTTAGAAGTAGGGGCAGGTCGGTCACCCCTCCACTTT

J gene: TRBJ2-7
CDR3 length: 15
V gene: TRBV4-3
D gene: -
clone size: -
CDR3 protein: CASSYSGRSSYEQYF
CDR3 DNA: TGCGCCAGCAGTTATTCGGGCAGGAGCTCCTACGAGCAGTACTTC

J gene: TRBJ1-2
CDR3 length: 16
V gene: TRBV7-9
D gene: TRBD1
clone size: -
CDR3 protein: CASSPRDRGSNYGYTF
CDR3 DNA: TGTGCCAGCAGTCCCCGGGACAGGGGCTCCAACTATGGCTACACCTTC

J gene: TRBJ2-7
CDR3 length: 13
V gene: TRBV7-2
D gene: -
clone size: -
CDR3 protein: CASRDSGTPSPYF
CDR3 DNA: TGTGCCAGCAGGGACAGCGGAACCCCAAGCCCGTACTTC

J gene: TRBJ1-1
CDR3 length: 13
V gene: TRBV5-5
D gene: -
clone size: -
CDR3 protein: CASSRNRDPEAFF
CDR3 DNA: TGTGCCAGCAGCCGGAACAGGGACCCTGAAGCTTTCTTT

J gene: TRBJ2-1
CDR3 length: 11
V gene: TRBV7-9
D gene: -
clone size: -
CDR3 protein: CASSPGFPPFF
CDR3 DNA: TGTGCCAGCTCTCCGGGGTTTCCGCCGTTCTTC

J gene: TRBJ2-7
CDR3 length: 14
V gene: TRBV29-1
D gene: TRBD1
clone size: -
CDR3 protein: CSAGTGGLTYEQYF
CDR3 DNA: TGCAGCGCCGGGACAGGGGGCCTAACCTACGAGCAGTACTTC

J gene: TRBJ1-1
CDR3 length: 15
V gene: TRBV28
D gene: -
clone size: once
CDR3 protein: CASSLIGAPETEAFF
CDR3 DNA: TGTGCCAGCAGTTTAATTGGTGCCCCCGAGACTGAAGCTTTCTTT

J gene: TRBJ2-1
CDR3 length: 13
V gene: TRBV2
D gene: TRBD2
clone size: -
CDR3 protein: CASSFTSGGEQFF
CDR3 DNA: TGTGCCAGCAGTTTTACTAGCGGGGGTGAGCAGTTCTTC

J gene: TRBJ2-2
CDR3 length: 15
V gene: TRBV5-1
D gene: TRBD2
clone size: -
CDR3 protein: CASSRGGANTGELFF
CDR3 DNA: TGCGCCAGCAGCCGCGGGGGGGCGAACACCGGGGAGCTGTTTTTT

J gene: TRBJ2-3
CDR3 length: 14
V gene: TRBV6-6
D gene: -
clone size: -
CDR3 protein: CASSYGTAIDTQYF
CDR3 DNA: TGTGCCAGCAGTTACGGGACTGCAATAGATACGCAGTATTTT

J gene: TRBJ1-1
CDR3 length: 17
V gene: TRBV4-2
D gene: TRBD1
clone size: -
CDR3 protein: CASSQDLNRGQNTEAFF
CDR3 DNA: TGTGCCAGCAGCCAAGATCTTAACAGGGGGCAAAACACTGAAGCTTTCTTT

J gene: TRBJ2-1
CDR3 length: 12
V gene: TRBV2
D gene: -
clone size: -
CDR3 protein: CASSVGNNEQFF
CDR3 DNA: TGTGCCAGCAGTGTAGGGAACAATGAGCAGTTCTTC

J gene: TRBJ1-1
CDR3 length: 13
V gene: TRBV10-1
D gene: -
clone size: -
CDR3 protein: CASSLDGNTEAFF
CDR3 DNA: TGCGCCAGCAGCCTGGACGGGAACACTGAAGCTTTCTTT

J gene: TRBJ2-5
CDR3 length: 10
V gene: TRBV21-1
D gene: -
clone size: -
CDR3 protein: CARTRETQYF
CDR3 DNA: TGTGCCAGGACCAGAGAGACCCAGTACTTC

J gene: TRBJ2-3
CDR3 length: 12
V gene: TRBV2
D gene: -
clone size: -
CDR3 protein: CASRPTGPRQYF
CDR3 DNA: TGTGCCAGCAGGCCGACCGGCCCTAGGCAGTATTTT

J gene: TRBJ2-7
CDR3 length: 14
V gene: TRBV7-9
D gene: -
clone size: -
CDR3 protein: CASSVQASFYEQYF
CDR3 DNA: TGTGCCAGCAGTGTACAAGCCTCTTTTTACGAGCAGTACTTC

J gene: TRBJ1-2
CDR3 length: 13
V gene: TRBV2
D gene: TRBD1
clone size: -
CDR3 protein: CASSTGADYGYTF
CDR3 DNA: TGTGCCAGCAGTACAGGGGCGGACTATGGCTACACCTTC

J gene: TRBJ2-7
CDR3 length: 15
V gene: TRBV5-1
D gene: -
clone size: -
CDR3 protein: CASSHIRDGSYEQYF
CDR3 DNA: TGCGCCAGCAGCCATATCCGGGACGGGTCCTACGAGCAGTACTTC

J gene: TRBJ1-2
CDR3 length: 14
V gene: TRBV4-1
D gene: -
clone size: -
CDR3 protein: CASSLSQGYYGYTF
CDR3 DNA: TGCGCCAGCAGTCTTAGCCAGGGTTACTATGGCTACACCTTC

J gene: TRBJ1-1
CDR3 length: 13
V gene: TRBV5-1
D gene: -
clone size: -
CDR3 protein: CASSTEPHIEAFF
CDR3 DNA: TGCGCCAGCAGCACCGAGCCACACATTGAAGCTTTCTTT

J gene: TRBJ1-1
CDR3 length: 19
V gene: TRBV4-1
D gene: TRBD1
clone size: -
CDR3 protein: CASSQSRDRGRGRGTEAFF
CDR3 DNA: TGCGCCAGCAGCCAATCCCGGGACAGGGGGCGAGGCAGGGGAACTGAAGCTTTCTTT

J gene: TRBJ1-2
CDR3 length: 13
V gene: TRBV10-2
D gene: TRBD1
clone size: -
CDR3 protein: CASSKGADYGYTF
CDR3 DNA: TGTGCCAGCAGTAAGGGGGCGGACTATGGCTACACCTTC

J gene: TRBJ2-6
CDR3 length: 18
V gene: TRBV4-1
D gene: TRBD2
clone size: -
CDR3 protein: CASSPRVAGDPGANVLTF
CDR3 DNA: TGCGCCAGCAGCCCAAGGGTAGCGGGAGATCCTGGGGCCAACGTCCTGACTTTC

J gene: TRBJ1-6
CDR3 length: 14
V gene: TRBV5-6
D gene: -
clone size: few
CDR3 protein: CASSIPESRSPLHF
CDR3 DNA: TGTGCCAGCAGCATTCCGGAGTCGCGTTCACCCCTCCACTTT

J gene: TRBJ2-1
CDR3 length: 15
V gene: TRBV9
D gene: -
clone size: -
CDR3 protein: CASSVGGQLNNEQFF
CDR3 DNA: TGTGCCAGCAGCGTAGGTGGACAACTAAACAATGAGCAGTTCTTC

J gene: TRBJ2-3
CDR3 length: 15
V gene: TRBV19
D gene: -
clone size: -
CDR3 protein: CASSIGDGGTDTQYF
CDR3 DNA: TGTGCCAGTAGTATTGGAGACGGTGGCACAGATACGCAGTATTTT

J gene: TRBJ2-5
CDR3 length: 13
V gene: TRBV7-2
D gene: -
clone size: -
CDR3 protein: CASSLRRRETQYF
CDR3 DNA: TGTGCCAGCAGCTTACGGCGAAGAGAGACCCAGTACTTC

J gene: TRBJ1-1
CDR3 length: 13
V gene: TRBV10-1
D gene: TRBD1
clone size: -
CDR3 protein: CASGDRDSTEAFF
CDR3 DNA: TGCGCCAGCGGAGACAGGGACAGCACTGAAGCTTTCTTT

J gene: TRBJ2-7
CDR3 length: 14
V gene: TRBV28
D gene: -
clone size: -
CDR3 protein: CASSLFVRAYEQYF
CDR3 DNA: TGTGCCAGCAGTCTTTTTGTACGGGCCTACGAGCAGTACTTC

J gene: TRBJ1-1
CDR3 length: 14
V gene: TRBV5-4
D gene: -
clone size: -
CDR3 protein: CATHLSIPNTEAFF
CDR3 DNA: TGTGCCACCCATTTGAGCATACCGAACACTGAAGCTTTCTTT

J gene: TRBJ2-6
CDR3 length: 15
V gene: TRBV5-6
D gene: -
clone size: -
CDR3 protein: CASSSLFFGANVLTF
CDR3 DNA: TGTGCCAGCAGCTCCCTATTCTTCGGGGCCAACGTCCTGACTTTC

J gene: TRBJ1-3
CDR3 length: 14
V gene: TRBV5-1
D gene: -
clone size: -
CDR3 protein: CASSLDSPGNTIYF
CDR3 DNA: TGCGCCAGCAGCTTGGACAGTCCTGGAAACACCATATATTTT

J gene: TRBJ2-1
CDR3 length: 14
V gene: TRBV5-1
D gene: -
clone size: once
CDR3 protein: CASSIWTGEGEQFF
CDR3 DNA: TGCGCCAGCAGCATCTGGACGGGGGAAGGTGAGCAGTTCTTC

J gene: TRBJ2-7
CDR3 length: 16
V gene: TRBV15
D gene: TRBD1
clone size: -
CDR3 protein: CATSGFGQVGSYEQYF
CDR3 DNA: TGTGCCACCAGCGGATTCGGACAGGTCGGCTCCTACGAGCAGTACTTC

J gene: TRBJ2-2
CDR3 length: 14
V gene: TRBV30
D gene: -
clone size: -
CDR3 protein: CAWSVETDTGELFF
CDR3 DNA: TGTGCCTGGAGTGTAGAGACGGACACCGGGGAGCTGTTTTTT

J gene: TRBJ2-3
CDR3 length: 12
V gene: TRBV29-1
D gene: -
clone size: -
CDR3 protein: CSGTPSTDTQYF
CDR3 DNA: TGCAGCGGTACGCCTAGCACAGATACGCAGTATTTT

J gene: TRBJ1-5
CDR3 length: 16
V gene: TRBV27
D gene: -
clone size: -
CDR3 protein: CASSLNGARGNQPQHF
CDR3 DNA: TGTGCCAGCAGTTTAAACGGGGCGCGGGGTAATCAGCCCCAGCATTTT

J gene: TRBJ1-1
CDR3 length: 16
V gene: TRBV4-3
D gene: -
clone size: once
CDR3 protein: CASSSPYDRIHTEAFF
CDR3 DNA: TGCGCCAGCAGCTCCCCATACGACAGGATACACACTGAAGCTTTCTTT

J gene: TRBJ2-2
CDR3 length: 15
V gene: TRBV6-5
D gene: TRBD1
clone size: once
CDR3 protein: CASTLQGADTGELFF
CDR3 DNA: TGTGCCAGCACCCTACAGGGGGCAGACACCGGGGAGCTGTTTTTT

J gene: TRBJ1-6
CDR3 length: 16
V gene: TRBV15
D gene: -
clone size: -
CDR3 protein: CATSELLHRDNSPLHF
CDR3 DNA: TGTGCCACCAGCGAGTTACTTCACAGGGATAATTCACCCCTCCACTTT

J gene: TRBJ1-4
CDR3 length: 18
V gene: TRBV5-1
D gene: -
clone size: -
CDR3 protein: CASSLGAGNRGVDEKLFF
CDR3 DNA: TGCGCCAGCAGCTTGGGAGCAGGGAATCGAGGAGTGGATGAAAAACTGTTTTTT

J gene: TRBJ2-2
CDR3 length: 13
V gene: TRBV11-3
D gene: TRBD1
clone size: -
CDR3 protein: CASSRQGTGELFF
CDR3 DNA: TGTGCCAGCAGTCGACAGGGTACCGGGGAGCTGTTTTTT

J gene: TRBJ2-7
CDR3 length: 13
V gene: TRBV2
D gene: -
clone size: -
CDR3 protein: CASSEGGSYEQYF
CDR3 DNA: TGTGCCAGCAGTGAGGGCGGTTCCTACGAGCAGTACTTC

J gene: TRBJ2-7
CDR3 length: 14
V gene: TRBV14
D gene: -
clone size: -
CDR3 protein: CASSPGTEAYEQYF
CDR3 DNA: TGTGCCAGCAGCCCCGGGACGGAAGCCTACGAGCAGTACTTC

J gene: TRBJ1-1
CDR3 length: 15
V gene: TRBV7-2
D gene: TRBD1
clone size: -
CDR3 protein: CASSPRTGLSTEAFF
CDR3 DNA: TGTGCCAGCAGCCCTCGGACAGGATTGAGCACTGAAGCTTTCTTT

J gene: TRBJ2-7
CDR3 length: 12
V gene: TRBV7-9
D gene: -
clone size: -
CDR3 protein: CAGGGGTYEQYF
CDR3 DNA: TGTGCCGGGGGGGGCGGAACCTACGAGCAGTACTTC

J gene: TRBJ1-2
CDR3 length: 17
V gene: TRBV6-1
D gene: -
clone size: -
CDR3 protein: CASSEGGMGLGQGGYTF
CDR3 DNA: TGTGCCAGCAGTGAAGGGGGGATGGGTCTCGGGCAAGGTGGCTACACCTTC

J gene: TRBJ2-7
CDR3 length: 15
V gene: TRBV18
D gene: TRBD1
clone size: -
CDR3 protein: CASSPLGTGIYEQYF
CDR3 DNA: TGTGCCAGCTCACCACTCGGGACAGGAATCTACGAGCAGTACTTC

J gene: TRBJ2-1
CDR3 length: 16
V gene: TRBV28
D gene: TRBD2
clone size: -
CDR3 protein: CASSLRSGGYYNEQFF
CDR3 DNA: TGTGCCAGCAGTTTGAGGTCGGGGGGGTACTACAATGAGCAGTTCTTC

J gene: TRBJ1-5
CDR3 length: 15
V gene: TRBV5-5
D gene: -
clone size: -
CDR3 protein: CASSNPGLKGQPQHF
CDR3 DNA: TGTGCCAGCAGCAACCCGGGTCTGAAGGGTCAGCCCCAGCATTTT